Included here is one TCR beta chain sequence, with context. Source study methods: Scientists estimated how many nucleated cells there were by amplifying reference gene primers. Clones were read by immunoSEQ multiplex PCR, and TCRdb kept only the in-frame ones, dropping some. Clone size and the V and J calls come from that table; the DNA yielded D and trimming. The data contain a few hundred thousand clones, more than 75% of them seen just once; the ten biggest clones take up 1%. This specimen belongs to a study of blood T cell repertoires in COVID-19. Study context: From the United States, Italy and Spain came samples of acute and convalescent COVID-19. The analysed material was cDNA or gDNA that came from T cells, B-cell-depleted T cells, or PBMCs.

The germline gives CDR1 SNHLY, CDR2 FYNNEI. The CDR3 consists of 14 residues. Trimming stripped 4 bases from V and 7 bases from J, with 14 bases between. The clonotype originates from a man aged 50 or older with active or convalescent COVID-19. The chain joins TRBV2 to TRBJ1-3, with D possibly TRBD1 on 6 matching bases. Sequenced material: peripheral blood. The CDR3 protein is CASSALGAGNTIYF. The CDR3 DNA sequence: TGTGCCAGCAGTGCTTTGGGGGCGGGTAACACCATATATTTT.